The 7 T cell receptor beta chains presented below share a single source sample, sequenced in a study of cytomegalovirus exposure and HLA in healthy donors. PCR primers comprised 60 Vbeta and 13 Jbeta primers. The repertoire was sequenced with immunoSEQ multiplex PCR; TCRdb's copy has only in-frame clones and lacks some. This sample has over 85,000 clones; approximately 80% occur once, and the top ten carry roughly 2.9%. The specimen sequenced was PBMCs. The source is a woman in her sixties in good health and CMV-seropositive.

CDR3 nucleotide sequence: TGTGCCAGTAGCGGCGCGGACCGACTGACTAGCCTTAGACAATTGGCATACAATGAGCAGTTCTTC. It translates to CASSGADRLTSLRQLAYNEQFF. V gene TRBV19 combines with J gene TRBJ2-1; TRBD2 matches at 7 bases. V lost 6 bases to trimming and J lost 4 bases; unmatched junction nucleotides: 30. Germline V gives CDR1 LNHDA, CDR2 SQIVND (reference sequence). The CDR3 is made up of 22 amino acids.

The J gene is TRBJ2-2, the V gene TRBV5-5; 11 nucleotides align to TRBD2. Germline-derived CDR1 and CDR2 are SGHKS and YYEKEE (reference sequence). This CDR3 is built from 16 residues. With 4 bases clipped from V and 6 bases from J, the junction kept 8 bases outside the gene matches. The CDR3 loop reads CASSGTSGRKSGELFF. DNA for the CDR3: TGTGCCAGCAGCGGGACTAGCGGAAGAAAATCCGGGGAGCTGTTTTTT. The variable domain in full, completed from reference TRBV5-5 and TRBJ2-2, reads DAGVTQSPTHLIKTRGQQVTLRCSPISGHKSVSWYQQVLGQGPQFIFQYYEKEERGRGNFPDRFSARQFPNYSSELNVNALLLGDSALYLCASSGTSGRKSGELFFGEGSRLTVL.

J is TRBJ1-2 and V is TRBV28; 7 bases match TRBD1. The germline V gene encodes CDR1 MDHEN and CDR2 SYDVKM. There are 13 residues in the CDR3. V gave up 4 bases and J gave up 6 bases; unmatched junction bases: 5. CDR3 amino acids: CASSSTGDNGYTF. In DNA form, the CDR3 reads TGTGCCAGCAGTTCAACAGGGGATAATGGCTACACCTTC.

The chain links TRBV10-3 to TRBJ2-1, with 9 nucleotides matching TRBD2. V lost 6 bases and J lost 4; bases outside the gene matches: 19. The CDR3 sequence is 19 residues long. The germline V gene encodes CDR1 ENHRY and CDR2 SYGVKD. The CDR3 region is CAIRMTGREVAGAYNEQFF. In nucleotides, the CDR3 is TGTGCCATCAGGATGACAGGGAGGGAGGTAGCGGGAGCTTACAATGAGCAGTTCTTC.

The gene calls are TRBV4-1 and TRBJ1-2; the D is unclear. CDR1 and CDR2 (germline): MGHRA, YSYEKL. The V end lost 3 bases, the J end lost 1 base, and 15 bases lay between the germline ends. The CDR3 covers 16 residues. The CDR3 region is CASSQVGRLDNYGYTF. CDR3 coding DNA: TGCGCCAGCAGCCAGGTCGGGAGACTGGATAACTATGGCTACACCTTC.

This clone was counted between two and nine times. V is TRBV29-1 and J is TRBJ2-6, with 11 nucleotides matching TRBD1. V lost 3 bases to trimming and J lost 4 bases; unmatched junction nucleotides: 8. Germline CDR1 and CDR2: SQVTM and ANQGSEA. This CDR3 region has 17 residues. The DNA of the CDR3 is TGCAGCGTTGATGTGAGGACAGGGGGCTCAGGGGCCAACGTCCTGACTTTC. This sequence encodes CSVDVRTGGSGANVLTF.

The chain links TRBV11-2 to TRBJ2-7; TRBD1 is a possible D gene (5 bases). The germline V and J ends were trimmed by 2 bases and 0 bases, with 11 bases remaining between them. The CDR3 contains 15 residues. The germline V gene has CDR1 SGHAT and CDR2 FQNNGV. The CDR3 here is CASSLLRQSSYEQYF. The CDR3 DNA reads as TGTGCCAGCAGCTTACTTAGACAGAGCTCCTACGAGCAGTACTTC.